One and the same sample provided the 17 T cell receptor beta chains below, sequenced in a study of radiotherapy plus CTLA-4 blockade in lung cancer. The protocol was immunoSEQ multiplex PCR, while the TCRdb copy is restricted to in-frame clones and leaves out a portion. The table has about 68,000 clones, 70% to 85% seen once. The material was peripheral blood, obtained from a patient treated with radiotherapy plus ipilimumab. These receptors came from a human donor with non-small cell lung cancer who had a complete response to radiotherapy plus ipilimumab.

This clone was counted between two and nine times. The chain has TRBV11-3 and TRBJ2-7; 7 bases are a match to TRBD2. The V and J ends lost 6 bases and 3 bases, in that order; junction bases with no gene match: 2. CDR1 is SGHNT and CDR2 is YENEEA in the germline V gene. The CDR3 loop spans 12 amino acids. The CDR3, as DNA: TGTGCCAGCAGTCCGGGGGGCTACGAGCAGTACGTC. Its protein product is CASSPGGYEQYV.

The V call is TRBV6-5, the J call TRBJ2-1; D may be TRBD1 or TRBD2 (6 bases each). The CDR3 totals 13 residues. Trimming cost V 10 bases and J 8 bases, with 18 bases left between them. Germline V gives CDR1 MNHEY, CDR2 SVGAGI. CDR3 nucleotides: TGTGCCATCCAACGTCTGGGGGGCGATGAGCAGTTCTTC. As protein: CAIQRLGGDEQFF.

J is TRBJ2-5 and V is TRBV6-6; tentatively, D is TRBD1 or TRBD2 (6 bases each). Germline CDR1 MNHNY, CDR2 SVGAGI (reference sequence). The germline V and J ends were trimmed by 6 bases and 5 bases, with 13 bases remaining between them. The CDR3 has 13 residues. CDR3 bases: TGTGCCAGCAGCAACAGGAGGGGGGAGACCCAGTACTTC. Encoded protein: CASSNRRGETQYF.

The rearrangement uses TRBV5-1 and TRBJ2-1; possible D gene TRBD1, 8 bases. Between the trimmed V and J ends, which lost 4 bases and 7 bases, there was a span of 18 bases. Germline lookup yields CDR1 SGHRS and CDR2 YFSETQ. The CDR3 is 15 residues long. The CDR3 coding sequence is TGCGCCAGCAGCCTCAGACAGGGGAGGGGTAATGAGCAGTTCTTC. Amino acid sequence: CASSLRQGRGNEQFF. The full variable domain, with the rest looked up from reference TRBV5-1 and TRBJ2-1, is KAGVTQTPRYLIKTRGQQVTLSCSPISGHRSVSWYQQTPGQGLQFLFEYFSETQRNKGNFPGRFSGRQFSNSRSEMNVSTLELGDSALYLCASSLRQGRGNEQFFGPGTRLTVL.

This sequence joins TRBV30 and TRBJ2-3; D assignment may be TRBD1 or TRBD2 (6 bases each). The CDR3 loop spans 15 amino acids. Germline CDR1 is GTSNPN and CDR2 is SVGIG (reference sequence). The CDR3 reads CAGGKRGRGSDTQYF. The CDR3 bases are TGTGCTGGCGGGAAGAGGGGCAGGGGTTCAGATACGCAGTATTTT.

CDR3 amino acids: CASTSQGGKGNTIYF. CDR3 nucleotides: TGTGCCAGCACCTCACAGGGGGGAAAGGGAAACACCATATATTTT. This chain joins TRBV7-2 and TRBJ1-3; the match to TRBD1 covers 8 bases. This CDR3 is built from 15 residues. Germline V gene sequence: CDR1 SGHTA, CDR2 FQGNSA. V dropped 7 bases and J dropped 4; count of bases not matched to a gene: 9.

The V gene is TRBV29-1, the J gene TRBJ1-1, with D possibly TRBD1 on 5 matching bases. CDR3 length: 14 residues. V was trimmed by 3 bases and J by 3 bases, leaving 14 bases between them. Germline CDR1 reads SQVTM; CDR2 reads ANQGSEA. The CDR3 protein is CSVDSAGIDTEAFF. CDR3 DNA sequence: TGCAGCGTTGATTCGGCAGGGATCGACACTGAAGCTTTCTTT.

The genes are TRBV7-9 and TRBJ1-1; 9 nucleotides line up with TRBD1. CDR1 is SEHNR and CDR2 is FQNEAQ in the germline V gene (reference sequence). This CDR3 has 18 residues. The V and J ends lost 5 bases and 1 base, in that order; junction bases with no gene match: 14. The CDR3 region is CASSLILTGGPTNTEAFF. In nucleotides, the CDR3 is TGTGCCAGCAGCCTTATCCTTACAGGGGGCCCGACGAACACTGAAGCTTTCTTT.

The CDR3 sequence: CASSLHGTVYNSPLHF. CDR3 DNA: TGTGCCAGCTCGCTTCACGGGACAGTCTATAATTCACCCCTCCACTTT. V is TRBV18 and J is TRBJ1-6; 7 bases align to TRBD1. With V trimmed by 6 bases and J by 3 bases, 8 bases remained unmatched. The CDR3 runs 16 residues. Germline CDR1 and CDR2: KGHSH and LQKENI.

This clone has just one count. V gene TRBV29-1 combines with J gene TRBJ1-6; perhaps TRBD1 as D (5 bases). V dropped 5 bases and J dropped 7 bases, with 15 bases sitting between them. CDR3 length: 14 residues. Germline lookup yields CDR1 SQVTM and CDR2 ANQGSEA. The CDR3 sequence: CSVRGDSKNSPLHF. DNA for the CDR3: TGCAGCGTTCGTGGAGACAGTAAGAATTCACCCCTCCACTTT.

This clone was seen a few times. The gene calls are TRBV18 and TRBJ1-2; 8 nucleotides agree with TRBD1. Per the germline V gene, CDR1 is KGHSH and CDR2 is LQKENI. J lost 5 bases, V lost 5 bases, and 7 bases had no gene match. The CDR3 is made up of 14 amino acids. The CDR3 region is CASSAERTGYGYTF. The CDR3 nucleotides read TGTGCCAGCTCAGCAGAGAGGACAGGGTATGGCTACACCTTC.

V gene TRBV6-1 combines with J gene TRBJ1-5; the D gene is possibly TRBD1 (5 bases). The CDR3 covers 14 residues. Deletions cut 4 bases from V and 5 bases from J, with 12 bases between. The V gene's germline CDR1 is MNHNS and CDR2 SASEGT. The CDR3 is CASSGTRGDQPQHF. The CDR3 nucleotides are TGTGCCAGCAGTGGTACCCGAGGGGATCAGCCCCAGCATTTT.

The chain carries TRBV7-2 and TRBJ1-5; possibly TRBD1 for D (6 bases). The germline gives CDR1 SGHTA, CDR2 FQGNSA. This CDR3 region has 15 residues. The ends were cut back, 5 bases at V and 4 bases at J, with 15 bases in the middle. The CDR3 loop reads CASSPRDTYNQPQHF. The DNA for the CDR3 is TGTGCCAGCAGCCCCCGGGACACTTATAATCAGCCCCAGCATTTT.

This chain links TRBV9 with TRBJ1-2, with unresolved D. Trimming shortened V by 5 bases and J by 2 bases, and 7 bases separated the two germline ends. The germline V gene encodes CDR1 SGDLS and CDR2 YYNGEE. The CDR3 runs to 12 residues. The CDR3 DNA is TGTGCCAGCAGTCCATACAACTATGGCTACACCTTC. Translated, it gives CASSPYNYGYTF.

V and J are TRBV27 and TRBJ2-3; TRBD1 aligns across 10 bases. Germline assignment: CDR1 MNHEY and CDR2 SMNVEV (reference sequence). J gave up 6 bases and V 5 bases, and 11 bases lay outside the gene matches. The CDR3 sequence is 16 residues long. The CDR3 coding sequence is TGTGCCAGCAGTCGCCACCCGACAGGGGGCGTTGATACGCAGTATTTT. Its translation is CASSRHPTGGVDTQYF.

The chain joins TRBV5-4 to TRBJ2-7; TRBD1 matches at 7 bases. Germline V CDR1 and CDR2: SGHNT, YYREEE (reference sequence). This CDR3 is 13 amino acids long. J lost 4 bases, V lost 4 bases, and 5 bases had no gene match. The CDR3 DNA reads as TGTGCCAGCAGCCCGGACAGGTTGTACGAGCAGTACTTC. Its translation: CASSPDRLYEQYF. Filled out from reference TRBV5-4 and TRBJ2-7, the complete variable domain reads ETGVTQSPTHLIKTRGQQVTLRCSSQSGHNTVSWYQQALGQGPQFIFQYYREEENGRGNFPPRFSGLQFPNYSSELNVNALELDDSALYLCASSPDRLYEQYFGPGTRLTVT.

The CDR3 sequence is CASSGQTLNTEAFF. In nucleotides, the CDR3 is TGTGCCAGCAGTGGGCAGACATTGAACACTGAAGCTTTCTTT. This chain joins TRBV2 and TRBJ1-1, with no clear D. Germline V gives CDR1 SNHLY, CDR2 FYNNEI. V was clipped by 4 bases and J by 0 bases, with 9 bases between them. There are 14 residues in the CDR3.